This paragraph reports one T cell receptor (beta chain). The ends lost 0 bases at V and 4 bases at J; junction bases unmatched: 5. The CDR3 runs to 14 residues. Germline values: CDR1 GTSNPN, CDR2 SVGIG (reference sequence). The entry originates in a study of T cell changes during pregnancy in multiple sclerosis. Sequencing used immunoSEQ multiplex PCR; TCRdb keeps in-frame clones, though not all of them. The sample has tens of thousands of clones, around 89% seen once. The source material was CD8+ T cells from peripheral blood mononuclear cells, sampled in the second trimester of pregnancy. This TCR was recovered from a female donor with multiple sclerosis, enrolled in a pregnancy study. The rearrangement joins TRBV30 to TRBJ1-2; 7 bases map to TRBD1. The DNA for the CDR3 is TGTGCCTGGAGTGTAAAGGGGGCGACCTATGGCTACACCTTC. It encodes CAWSVKGATYGYTF.